The 17 T cell receptor beta chains presented below share a single source sample, sequenced in a study of cytomegalovirus exposure and HLA in healthy donors. 13 Jbeta primers and 60 Vbeta primers were used for the PCR. Here immunoSEQ multiplex PCR was the method, and the copy in TCRdb shows in-frame clones only, minus some. Of 60,000 to 70,000 clones detected, 55% to 80% appear once; the ten largest clones hold about 3%. The sample taken for sequencing was PBMCs. These receptors originate from a woman between 50 and 59 years old in good health and CMV-seronegative.

The chain has TRBV6-6 and TRBJ2-5; 9 bases agree with TRBD2. V trimming: 8 bases; J trimming: 3 bases; junction bases outside the gene matches: 7. Germline V gene lookup returns CDR1 MNHNY and CDR2 SVGAGI (reference sequence). CDR3 size: 14 residues. CDR3 loop: CASGPLAGEETQYF. In DNA form, the CDR3 reads TGTGCCAGCGGGCCCTTAGCGGGAGAAGAGACCCAGTACTTC.

The gene calls are TRBV25-1 and TRBJ2-7, with TRBD1 matching over 10 bases. Germline CDR1 reads MGHDK; CDR2 reads SYGVNS. V gave up 3 bases and J gave up 1 base; unmatched junction bases: 6. There are 16 residues in the CDR3. CDR3 in DNA: TGTGCCAGCAGTGACCCGGGACAGGGGCGATCCTACGAGCAGTACTTC. Amino acid sequence: CASSDPGQGRSYEQYF.

Regarding this clone: An end of the junction does not agree with germline; a read error may underlie this. The chain employs TRBV7-9 and TRBJ2-5, with D unresolved. The CDR3 sequence is 13 residues long. Germline CDR1 is SEHNR and CDR2 is FQNEAQ (reference sequence). The CDR3 loop reads CSSSARDTRTQYF. The CDR3 DNA follows: TGTTCCAGCAGCGCGCGAGACACCCGGACCCAGTACTTC.

The chain employs TRBV4-1 and TRBJ2-5; 7 nucleotides line up with TRBD1. CDR1 and CDR2 from the germline V gene are MGHRA and YSYEKL. This CDR3 contains 14 residues. Trimming removed 4 bases from V and 5 bases from J; junction bases left unmatched: 7. The CDR3 protein is CASSLTGVEETQYF. The CDR3 nucleotides read TGCGCCAGCAGCCTCACAGGGGTGGAGGAGACCCAGTACTTC.

This clone has just a few counts. In nucleotides, the CDR3 is TGTGCCAGCACCGCATCCGGGACAGGGTCCTACGAGCAGTACTTC. This gives the protein CASTASGTGSYEQYF. V gene TRBV27 combines with J gene TRBJ2-7; 9 bases agree with TRBD1. Germline assignment: CDR1 MNHEY and CDR2 SMNVEV (reference sequence). The V segment lost 7 bases and the J segment 1 base; nucleotides outside the gene matches: 8. The CDR3 extends over 15 amino acids.

The chain is built from TRBV5-1 and TRBJ2-7; 10 nucleotides agree with TRBD1. The germline gives CDR1 SGHRS, CDR2 YFSETQ. V shed 4 bases, J shed 5 bases, and the junction held 12 bases outside the gene matches. The CDR3 length is 16 residues. CDR3 nucleotide sequence: TGCGCCAGCAGCAGGGGACATCGGGACAGGGGCCACGAGCAGTACTTC. This encodes CASSRGHRDRGHEQYF.

The rearrangement joins TRBV7-3 to TRBJ1-5; TRBD1 is a possible D gene (5 bases). The V and J ends lost 3 bases and 7 bases respectively, with 13 bases between them. The length of the CDR3 is 14 residues. Germline V gene sequence: CDR1 SGHTA, CDR2 FQGTGA. The CDR3 loop reads CASSFSGWGQPQHF. The DNA for the CDR3 is TGTGCCAGCAGCTTCTCCGGGTGGGGCCAGCCCCAGCATTTT.

The gene calls are TRBV10-1 and TRBJ1-5, with 9 bases fitting TRBD1. CDR3 length: 16 amino acids. CDR1 and CDR2 (germline): WNHNN, SYGVQD (reference sequence). Unmatched junction bases numbered 10, after V lost 4 bases and J lost 6 bases. The CDR3 here is CASSVNRTGVFQPQHF. The CDR3 DNA sequence: TGCGCCAGCAGTGTGAATCGGACAGGGGTTTTTCAGCCCCAGCATTTT.

The table lists this clone with a few counts. The genes are TRBV13 and TRBJ2-5, with 11 bases aligning to TRBD2. Germline CDR1 is PRHDT and CDR2 is FYEKMQ (reference sequence). V shed 1 base, J shed 9 bases, and the junction held 7 bases outside the gene matches. This CDR3 has 15 amino acids. CDR3 protein: CASSLAGLAARPQYF. The CDR3 bases are TGTGCCAGCAGCTTAGCGGGACTAGCGGCCAGGCCCCAGTACTTC. Variable domain in full (rest from reference TRBV13 and TRBJ2-5): AAGVIQSPRHLIKEKRETATLKCYPIPRHDTVYWYQQGPGQDPQFLISFYEKMQSDKGSIPDRFSAQQFSDYHSELNMSSLELGDSALYFCASSLAGLAARPQYFGPGTRLLVL.

The V gene is TRBV6-6, the J gene TRBJ1-4; 8 nucleotides match TRBD1. The CDR3 totals 16 residues. The ends lost 4 bases at V and 8 bases at J; junction bases unmatched: 12. Per the germline V gene, CDR1 is MNHNY and CDR2 is SVGAGI (reference sequence). The CDR3 protein is CASSFGQGRGEEKLFF. The CDR3 nucleotides are TGTGCCAGCAGTTTCGGACAGGGAAGGGGCGAGGAAAAACTGTTTTTT.

V is TRBV5-1 and J is TRBJ1-2, with D possibly being TRBD1 (5 bases). CDR3 size: 13 residues. Germline V gene lookup returns CDR1 SGHRS and CDR2 YFSETQ. The V end was cut by 0 bases, the J end by 8 bases, with 11 bases between. CDR3 protein: CASSLDGGYGYTF. CDR3 in DNA: TGCGCCAGCAGCTTGGATGGGGGGTACGGCTACACCTTC. The full variable domain, in which reference TRBV5-1 and TRBJ1-2 provide the parts outside the CDR3, is KAGVTQTPRYLIKTRGQQVTLSCSPISGHRSVSWYQQTPGQGLQFLFEYFSETQRNKGNFPGRFSGRQFSNSRSEMNVSTLELGDSALYLCASSLDGGYGYTFGSGTRLTVV.

This clone has a handful of counts. The gene calls are TRBV29-1 and TRBJ1-1; possibly TRBD1 for D (6 bases). The CDR3 has 16 residues. Germline CDR1 reads SQVTM; CDR2 reads ANQGSEA. V gave up 5 bases and J gave up 7 bases, with 26 bases separating them. For the CDR3, the DNA is TGCAGCGTTACCAGTCAAGGACAGAGCTTTCAACATGAAGCTTTCTTT. Its protein product is CSVTSQGQSFQHEAFF.

The CDR3 here is CASRSDRVGTGELFF. The CDR3 region has the DNA TGTGCCAGTAGATCGGACAGGGTCGGCACCGGGGAGCTGTTTTTT. This chain uses TRBV19 with TRBJ2-2, with 8 bases matching TRBD1. The V and J ends lost 6 bases and 4 bases, in that order; junction bases with no gene match: 7. CDR1 and CDR2 (germline): LNHDA, SQIVND (reference sequence). The CDR3 has 15 amino acids.

This sequence joins TRBV28 and TRBJ1-1, with D possibly being TRBD1 (6 bases). CDR1 and CDR2 (germline): MDHEN, SYDVKM. CDR3 size: 15 residues. Deletions cut 1 base from V and 2 bases from J, with 11 bases between. The CDR3 coding sequence is TGTGCCAGCAGTTTATTTGGCAGGGGAAACACTGAAGCTTTCTTT. Translated, it gives CASSLFGRGNTEAFF.

This clone was picked up a small number of times. This chain connects TRBV10-3 to TRBJ1-4; 8 nucleotides align to TRBD1. The CDR3 is 16 residues long. V was clipped by 0 bases and J by 2 bases; unmatched bases: 2. Germline V CDR1 and CDR2: ENHRY, SYGVKD. This CDR3 reads CAISESTGGTNEKLFF. The CDR3 region has the DNA TGTGCCATCAGTGAGTCCACAGGGGGTACTAATGAAAAACTGTTTTTT.

This clone was seen a few times. The chain recombines TRBV28 with TRBJ2-7, with TRBD2 matching 7 bases. Germline CDR1 and CDR2: MDHEN and SYDVKM. Unmatched junction bases numbered 10, after V lost 5 bases and J lost 0 bases. The CDR3 has 16 amino acids. The CDR3 bases are TGTGCCAGCAGTCCCTCTTTAGGACTAGACTCCTACGAGCAGTACTTC. This encodes CASSPSLGLDSYEQYF.

V gene TRBV28 combines with J gene TRBJ2-7; TRBD2 matches at 9 bases. Losses at the gene ends were 6 bases for V and 12 bases for J; bases not matched to a gene: 12. Germline CDR1 MDHEN, CDR2 SYDVKM. This CDR3 has 13 residues. CDR3 DNA: TGTGCCAGCAGGCCGTCGGGTAGCGGGGGCCGGTACTTC. This codes for CASRPSGSGGRYF.